The text below deals with one T cell receptor beta chain. This clonotype was observed many times. The target of this receptor is not known. No base quality values were provided; no much bigger clone lies one nucleotide off. The sequencer was an Illumina HiSeq 2500. Quantitative 5'-RACE with molecular barcodes was used to prepare TCR beta libraries. Per the source publication's procedure: A new computational method, built on a probabilistic model of VDJ rearrangement, was used to identify disease-linked TCR variants. TCRdb itself trimmed the public reads at Q25 with fastp, ran MiXCR and retained productive beta chains. CDR3 protein duplicates are merged, each entry listing the most common genes and DNA. The V and J calls shown here were made by TCRdb, not taken from the authors' results. Across this sample there are approximately 260,000 distinct CDR3 sequences, with 8.6% seen only once. The ten largest make up approximately 6.2% of the sample.

These data belong to a study of CD8 T cells in ankylosing spondylitis (dated by TCRdb to the late 2010s). General notes on the study: The study set out to find disease-linked TCR variants by profiling T cell receptor beta repertoires in ankylosing spondylitis patients and healthy donors. Peripheral blood was sampled, and synovial fluid was also collected from ankylosing spondylitis patients. The full study cohort comprised 25 ankylosing spondylitis patients and about a hundred healthy donors. What the work shows at the level of the full study, not this receptor alone: Blood from ankylosing spondylitis patients appeared to be characterized by a TCR beta motif made up of several highly homologous amino acid variants. A CD8+ phenotype was shown by the disease-linked clones, which were found at relatively low frequencies in peripheral blood. Some TCR beta motif variants had previously been reported in synovial fluid and blood of reactive arthritis patients, which suggested common disease-initiation mechanisms. The disease-linked clones were reported to be significantly enriched in matched synovial fluid samples from ankylosing spondylitis patients.

CDR1 SGHDN and CDR2 FVKESK are derived from the germline V gene. There are 17 amino acids in the CDR3, from cysteine to phenylalanine inclusive. Of the read, only the CDR3 DNA is kept; its 51 bases are in frame from base 1. V and J are truncated by 4 bases and 6 bases respectively, leaving an intervening sequence of 22 bases. The sequenced material came from blood, either unsorted or a sorted T cell fraction (not recorded which). The chain uses TRBV14 and TRBJ2-1; D gene: possibly TRBD2, on 5 matching bases. The receptor's source is a male donor with ankylosing spondylitis or in good health (not recorded which). The CDR3 in this case is CASSLSVRLMGRNEQFF. The nucleotide sequence is TGTGCCAGCAGCCTTTCTGTACGACTAATGGGTCGCAATGAGCAGTTCTTC.